Listed below are T cell receptor beta chains from one sample, sequenced in a study of cytomegalovirus exposure and HLA in healthy donors. Generated by immunoSEQ multiplex PCR, the TCRdb table keeps only in-frame clones and is missing some. Here the sample spans roughly 150,000 clones, more than 70% being singletons. The sample comprised PBMCs. All receptors come from a male donor in good health and CMV-seronegative. CDR3s include the opening cysteine and the closing phenylalanine or tryptophan. The D gene is left open where the match is weak. The size entry is marked missing in some rows and otherwise reads once, few, many or a size class.

j_call v_call clone_size d_call cdr3_nt cdr3_aa
TRBJ2-7 TRBV18 NA TRBD1 TGTGCCAGCTCACCTCTTACAGGGGGACAGGAAGAGCAGTACTTC CASSPLTGGQEEQYF
TRBJ1-4 TRBV6-7 NA TRBD1 TGTGCCAGGGCTTTTGACAGGGGTAATGAAAAACTGTTTTTT CARAFDRGNEKLFF
TRBJ1-5 TRBV30 NA NA TGTGCCTGGAGTGTACAGGCCGATCAGCCCCAGCATTTT CAWSVQADQPQHF
TRBJ2-1 TRBV28 NA TRBD2 TGTGCCTGGGGGAGGGCTGGCAATGAGCAGTTCTTC CAWGRAGNEQFF
TRBJ1-4 TRBV19 NA NA TGTGCCAGTAGTCTCGTTGCAACTAATGAAAAACTGTTTTTT CASSLVATNEKLFF
TRBJ1-1 TRBV5-1 few NA TGCGCCAGCAGCTTAGGGGAAGGGACTGAAGCTTTCTTT CASSLGEGTEAFF
TRBJ2-1 TRBV2 NA NA TGTGCCAGCAGACCCGAGAGATTCTACAATGAGCAGTTCTTC CASRPERFYNEQFF
TRBJ2-7 TRBV5-4 NA NA TGTGCCAGCAGCCCACGAGGGCAGGGGAACTACGAGCAGTACTTC CASSPRGQGNYEQYF
TRBJ2-2 TRBV7-9 NA NA TGTGCCAGCAGCCTCCTCCGAGGGCTGGGGTCCCCCGGGGAGCTGTTTTTT CASSLLRGLGSPGELFF
TRBJ2-7 TRBV28 NA NA TGTGCCAGCAGTTTTAAGGTCAGGTACGAGCAGTACTTC CASSFKVRYEQYF
TRBJ2-2 TRBV6-5 once NA TGTGCCAGCAGTTACGAACAGGGCAAGGGGGAGCTGTTTTTT CASSYEQGKGELFF
TRBJ1-1 TRBV4-1 NA NA TGCGCCAGCAGCCATTCCCTACAGGGACCCACTGAAGCTTTCTTT CASSHSLQGPTEAFF
TRBJ2-2 TRBV6-6 NA TRBD2 TGTGCCAGCATCGGTGCGGGGGAGAACACCGGGGAGCTGTTTTTT CASIGAGENTGELFF
TRBJ1-1 TRBV18 few TRBD1 TGTGCCAGCTCCCCCGGACAGGGAGCAGCTTTCTTT CASSPGQGAAFF
TRBJ2-7 TRBV6-6 NA TRBD2 TGTGCCAGCAGTTACTCGGGGGAGGGAAACGAGCAGTACTTC CASSYSGEGNEQYF
TRBJ1-2 TRBV28 NA TRBD1 TGTGCCAGCACACGGGACAGGGGTCCTTCCTATGGCTACACCTTC CASTRDRGPSYGYTF
TRBJ2-1 TRBV19 few TRBD2 TGTGCCAGTAGTATCGGTCTAGCGGGAGGGGATGAGCAGTTCTTC CASSIGLAGGDEQFF
TRBJ2-7 TRBV4-1 NA TRBD1 TGCGCCAGCAGCCAAGGAACGGACAGGCCCTACGAGCAGTACTTC CASSQGTDRPYEQYF
TRBJ2-7 TRBV7-6 NA TRBD2 TGTGCCAGCGCTCCCCGGGGCGGGAGGGCTCTCTCCTACGAGCAGTACTTC CASAPRGGRALSYEQYF
TRBJ1-1 TRBV28 NA NA TGTGCCAGCAGGCCTGGGACATTGAACACTGAAGCTTTCTTT CASRPGTLNTEAFF
TRBJ2-1 TRBV7-9 NA TRBD2 TGTGCCAGCAGCCGTCCCGGGACTAGCGGGGGCCACAATGAGCAGTTCTTC CASSRPGTSGGHNEQFF
TRBJ2-1 TRBV27 few NA TGTGCCAGCAGTGGGGGGGGCCTTTACAATGAGCAGTTCTTC CASSGGGLYNEQFF
TRBJ2-5 TRBV7-7 NA TRBD1 TGTGCCAGCAGCCCCGGGGACAGGGGGGTTCGAGAGACCCAGTACTTC CASSPGDRGVRETQYF
TRBJ1-5 TRBV9 NA TRBD1 TGTGCCAGCAGCTCCTCAGGGGGCTTTCAGCCCCAGCATTTT CASSSSGGFQPQHF
TRBJ1-2 TRBV7-6 NA TRBD1 TGTGCCAGCAGCTTAGATGGACAGGGTAAAAACTATGGCTACACCTTC CASSLDGQGKNYGYTF
TRBJ2-1 TRBV14 once NA TGTGCCAGCGGCTACGGGACACCCAATGAGCAGTTCTTC CASGYGTPNEQFF
TRBJ1-1 TRBV2 NA NA TGTGCCAGCAGTGAACAGGGATTTATGAACACTGAAGCTTTCTTT CASSEQGFMNTEAFF
TRBJ2-1 TRBV10-3 NA NA TGTGCCAGCGGCACGGGAGTTCGGATTGACAATGAGCAGTTCTTC CASGTGVRIDNEQFF
TRBJ2-7 TRBV13 NA TRBD1 TGTGCCAGCAGCGTGACCCCCGGGACAGGGGCCGAGCAGTACTTC CASSVTPGTGAEQYF
TRBJ2-7 TRBV2 NA NA TGTGCCAGCATGTTTGGGACTCAGGCTCCTACGAAGCAGTACTTC CASMFGTQAPTKQYF
TRBJ2-5 TRBV5-4 NA NA TGTGCCAGCAGCTCAACAGCCCAAGAGACCCAGTACTTC CASSSTAQETQYF
TRBJ2-7 TRBV5-6 few TRBD1 TGTGCCAGCAGCGGCAGGGGGCACATCTACGAGCAGTACTTC CASSGRGHIYEQYF
TRBJ2-1 TRBV5-1 NA NA TGCGCCAGCAGCTCGGTAGGGGTCTCCTACAATGAGCAGTTCTTC CASSSVGVSYNEQFF
TRBJ1-5 TRBV4-1 NA NA TGCGCCAGCAGCCAAGGCAGTATGTCAAGTTTACCCCAGCATTTT CASSQGSMSSLPQHF
TRBJ2-5 TRBV29-1 NA NA TGCAGCGTTGTGACCGGGATATCGGAGACCCAGTACTTC CSVVTGISETQYF
TRBJ2-7 TRBV9 NA TRBD2 TGTGCCAGCAGCGTAGGGGGTTCGACTAGCGGGAGTAGGTACGAGCAGTACTTC CASSVGGSTSGSRYEQYF
TRBJ1-2 TRBV25-1 NA TRBD1 TGTGCCAGCAGAGAAACAGGGGGACGGGGCTACACCTTC CASRETGGRGYTF
TRBJ1-1 TRBV5-1 few NA TGCGCCAGCAGCTTGGACAGACCGAACACTGAAGCTTTCTTT CASSLDRPNTEAFF
TRBJ2-1 TRBV4-1 once TRBD2 TGCGCCAGCAGCGTCAGAATAGCGGGGGACCTCCCCTCCTACAATGAGCAGTTCTTC CASSVRIAGDLPSYNEQFF
TRBJ2-5 TRBV4-1 NA TRBD2 TGCGCCAGCAGCCACCCTTTAGCGGGGGGTAGGGAGACCCAGTACTTC CASSHPLAGGRETQYF
TRBJ2-3 TRBV7-8 NA NA TGTGCCAGCAGCTATCATGGACTGTCCGCCCCTAACACAGATACGCAGTATTTT CASSYHGLSAPNTDTQYF
TRBJ2-3 TRBV5-6 NA NA TGTGCCAGCAGCTCCGGGTCTAGCACAGATACGCAGTATTTT CASSSGSSTDTQYF
TRBJ2-1 TRBV2 NA TRBD2 TGTGCCAGCAGTGAAGAGGCTAGCGGGGGGGCTTACAATGAGCAGTTCTTC CASSEEASGGAYNEQFF
TRBJ2-5 TRBV7-8 NA NA TGTGCCAGCAGCTTTAATACGGGAGCCTCCTCCCGGGAGACCCAGTACTTC CASSFNTGASSRETQYF
TRBJ2-7 TRBV27 NA TRBD2 TGTGCCAGCAGTGGGACTAGCGGATCCTACGAGCAGTACTTC CASSGTSGSYEQYF
TRBJ1-3 TRBV18 NA NA TGTGCCAGCTCATCCCTTGCCGGGGGGGCCGACTCTGGAAACACCATATATTTT CASSSLAGGADSGNTIYF
TRBJ2-3 TRBV5-1 NA TRBD2 TGCGCCAGCAGCCCCACCGGGAGGGTCACAGATACGCAGTATTTT CASSPTGRVTDTQYF
TRBJ2-1 TRBV7-2 NA NA TGTGCCAGCAGCTTCGGACTAGGGGGGAAGTTCTTC CASSFGLGGKFF
TRBJ2-4 TRBV18 NA TRBD1 TGTGCCAGCTCACCAGGGACAGGGCGACACATTCAGTACTTC CASSPGTGRHIQYF
TRBJ2-5 TRBV9 NA TRBD1 TGTGCCAGCAGCGGACAGGGGCTCGGGGAGACCCAGTACTTC CASSGQGLGETQYF
TRBJ2-3 TRBV19 NA TRBD1 TGTGCCAGTAGCCTACAGGGGGTCGTCCTCACAGATACGCAGTATTTT CASSLQGVVLTDTQYF
TRBJ1-3 TRBV28 NA NA TGTGCCAGCAGCCCCTTCACAGGGAATGGAAACACCATATATTTT CASSPFTGNGNTIYF
TRBJ2-5 TRBV9 NA NA TGTGCCAGCAGCTCCTGGGCTGAGGGAGAGACCCAGTACTTC CASSSWAEGETQYF
TRBJ1-2 TRBV27 few NA TGTGCCAGCAGCGCCACTATCCCGCAAACCCGTGGCTACACCTTC CASSATIPQTRGYTF
TRBJ1-2 TRBV28 NA TRBD1 TGTGCCAGCAGTTTAAGGCAGGGGGATGGCTACACCTTC CASSLRQGDGYTF
TRBJ2-1 TRBV2 few TRBD1 TGTGCCAGCAATATTCAACAGGGGGAATCGTGGAATGAGCAGTTCTTC CASNIQQGESWNEQFF